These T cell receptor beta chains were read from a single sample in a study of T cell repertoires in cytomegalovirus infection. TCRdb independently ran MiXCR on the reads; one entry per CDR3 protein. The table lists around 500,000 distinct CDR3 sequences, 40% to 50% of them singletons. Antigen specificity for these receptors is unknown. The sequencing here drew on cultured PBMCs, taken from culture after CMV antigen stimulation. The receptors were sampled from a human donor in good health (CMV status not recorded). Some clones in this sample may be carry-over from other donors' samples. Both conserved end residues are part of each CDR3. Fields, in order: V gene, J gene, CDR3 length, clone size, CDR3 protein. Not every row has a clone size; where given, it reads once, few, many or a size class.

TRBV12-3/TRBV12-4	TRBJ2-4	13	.	CASSEQTGGIQYF
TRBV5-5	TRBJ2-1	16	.	CASSSFWGGTYNEQFF
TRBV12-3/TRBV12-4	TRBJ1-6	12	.	CASTGLGSPLHF
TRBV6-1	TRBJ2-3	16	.	CASRLTSGKYTDTQYF
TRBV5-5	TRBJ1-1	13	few	CASSLFSGTEAFF
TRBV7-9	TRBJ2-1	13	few	CASSLKPRGEQFF
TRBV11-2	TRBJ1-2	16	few	CASSPLMDRKRYGYTF
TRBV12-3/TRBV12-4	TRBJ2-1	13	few	CASSFGYYAEQFF
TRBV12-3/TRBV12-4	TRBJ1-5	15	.	CASSPKGQTNQPQHF
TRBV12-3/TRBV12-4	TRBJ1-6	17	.	CASSLGQGAGTDSPLHF
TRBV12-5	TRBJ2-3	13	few	CASRQGVTDTQYF
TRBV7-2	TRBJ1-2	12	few	CASHRGYYGYTF
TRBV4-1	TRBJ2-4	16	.	CASSQSPGLAKNIQYF
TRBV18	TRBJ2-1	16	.	CASSPNTGSPYNEQFF
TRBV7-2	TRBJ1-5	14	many	CASSLGGSHQPQHF
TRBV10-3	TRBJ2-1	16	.	CAITGGERTGPNEQFF
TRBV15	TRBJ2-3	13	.	CATSRDRTDTQYF
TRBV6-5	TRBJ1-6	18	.	CASSLQGPTSSYNSPLHF